Below are 7 T cell receptor beta chains sequenced from a single sample in a study of radiotherapy plus CTLA-4 blockade in lung cancer. Method: immunoSEQ multiplex PCR; TCRdb's copy keeps in-frame clones and lacks some. The table records 90,000 or so clones, around 87% of them present only once. Sequencing was performed on peripheral blood, taken from a patient treated with radiotherapy plus ipilimumab. The receptor set was obtained from a human donor with non-small cell lung cancer who had a partial response to radiotherapy plus ipilimumab.

The V gene is TRBV19, the J gene TRBJ2-4, with a weak D call TRBD1 (6 bases). Germline V gives CDR1 LNHDA, CDR2 SQIVND (reference sequence). The length of the CDR3 is 16 residues. V lost 2 bases, J lost 2 bases, and 13 bases lay in between. The CDR3 DNA follows: TGTGCCAGTAGTATACAGGGGATTTTGTCCAAAAACATTCAGTACTTC. It is translated as CASSIQGILSKNIQYF.

This chain joins TRBV4-1 and TRBJ1-2; a possible D gene is TRBD1 (6 bases). The CDR3 runs to 18 residues. Germline V gene data show CDR1 as MGHRA and CDR2 as YSYEKL. The ends were cut back, 5 bases at V and 0 bases at J, with 22 bases in the middle. Here the CDR3 DNA reads TGCGCCAGCAGCAGCCTCCTACCCCAGGGGCAATCTAACTATGGCTACACCTTC. It yields the protein CASSSLLPQGQSNYGYTF.

In this sample, this clone turned up a few times. J is TRBJ2-7 and V is TRBV27; 13 bases are a match to TRBD2. Trimming took 6 bases from V and 2 from J; bases not matched to a gene: 4. The CDR3 loop spans 15 amino acids. CDR1 is MNHEY and CDR2 is SMNVEV in the germline V gene (reference sequence). Here the CDR3 reads CASRYGLAGAYEQYV. The DNA of the CDR3 is TGTGCCAGCAGATACGGACTAGCGGGAGCCTACGAGCAGTACGTC.

The chain carries TRBV27 and TRBJ2-7; 9 bases line up with TRBD2. V trimming: 2 bases; J trimming: 6 bases; junction bases outside the gene matches: 8. Germline V gene data show CDR1 as MNHEY and CDR2 as SMNVEV (reference sequence). This CDR3 spans 15 amino acids. The CDR3 loop reads CASSLQGAGGAEQYF. The CDR3 nucleotides read TGTGCCAGCAGTTTACAAGGGGCGGGAGGGGCCGAGCAGTACTTC.

The chain is built from TRBV9 and TRBJ1-1; no clear D gene. CDR1 and CDR2 from the germline V gene are SGDLS and YYNGEE. Trimming stripped 0 bases from V and 10 bases from J, with 16 bases between. The CDR3 extends over 14 amino acids. Here the CDR3 reads CASSVVGGSGVAFF. The DNA for the CDR3 is TGTGCCAGCAGCGTAGTTGGAGGGTCGGGAGTAGCTTTCTTT.

This clone was observed once. V usage is TRBV6-1 and J usage is TRBJ1-5, with TRBD1 as a possible D gene (5 bases). The V gene lost 5 bases and the J gene lost 3 bases, with 14 bases spanning the gap. CDR1 is MNHNS, CDR2 SASEGT, per germline. The CDR3 length is 15 residues. This chain's CDR3 is CASSPNRPTNQPQHF. CDR3 nucleotide sequence: TGTGCCAGCAGTCCAAACAGGCCGACCAATCAGCCCCAGCATTTT.

The V call is TRBV19, the J call TRBJ1-1, with 7 bases fitting TRBD1. The junction had 5 bases not matched to a gene; V was cut back by 6 bases and J by 1 base. This CDR3 has 14 amino acids. Germline CDR1 LNHDA, CDR2 SQIVND (reference sequence). CDR3: CASRGRGKNTEAFF. The CDR3, as DNA: TGTGCCAGTAGAGGCAGGGGGAAGAACACTGAAGCTTTCTTT.